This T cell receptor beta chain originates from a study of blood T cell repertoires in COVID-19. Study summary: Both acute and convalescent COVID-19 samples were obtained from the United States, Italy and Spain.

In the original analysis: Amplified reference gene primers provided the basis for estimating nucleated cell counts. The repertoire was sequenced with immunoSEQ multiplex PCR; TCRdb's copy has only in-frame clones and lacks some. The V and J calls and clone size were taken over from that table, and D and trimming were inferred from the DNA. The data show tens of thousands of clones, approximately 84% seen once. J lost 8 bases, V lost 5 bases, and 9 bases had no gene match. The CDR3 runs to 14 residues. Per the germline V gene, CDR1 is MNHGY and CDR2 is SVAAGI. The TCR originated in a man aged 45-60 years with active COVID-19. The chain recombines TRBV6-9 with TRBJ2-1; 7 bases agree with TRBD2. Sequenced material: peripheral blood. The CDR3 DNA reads TGTGCCAGCAGTCCTAGCGGATGCATTGATGAGCAGTTCTTC. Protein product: CASSPSGCIDEQFF.